Following are 3 T cell receptor beta chains from one sample sequenced in a study of identical twins. A single record per CDR3 protein comes from TCRdb applying MiXCR to the 5' RACE reads. Of roughly 250,000 distinct CDR3 sequences in the sample, over 13% were seen once. The specimen was memory (CD45RO+) T cells sorted from blood. These TCRs come from a woman aged 18 to 35 in good health.

This clonotype was seen repeatedly, ten times or more. This rearrangement joins TRBV14 to TRBJ2-3; D may be TRBD1 (6 bases). Germline loops: CDR1 SGHDN, CDR2 FVKESK. CDR3 size: 14 residues. V lost 6 bases and J 1 base, leaving 11 bases between the germline ends. CDR3 in amino acids: CASRDSGRTDTQYF. As DNA, the CDR3 is TGTGCCAGCAGGGACAGCGGACGCACAGATACGCAGTATTTT.

In this sample, this clonotype turned up many times. CDR3 DNA: TGTGCCAGCAGTGAGGGGGCGACAGATACGCAGTATTTT. Translating it yields CASSEGATDTQYF. This sequence joins TRBV6-4 and TRBJ2-3, with D perhaps TRBD1 (6 bases). In germline, CDR1 is MRHNA, CDR2 SNTAGT. The germline V and J ends were trimmed by 3 bases and 3 bases, with 7 bases remaining between them. The CDR3 loop spans 13 amino acids.

This clonotype was observed a handful of times. The chain couples TRBV12-3 or TRBV12-4 to TRBJ1-1, with D hard to call. Trimming left V 3 bases short and J 1 base short, with 9 bases between. This CDR3 spans 14 amino acids. The CDR3 DNA is TGTGCCAGCAGTTTGCACGGACCGAACACTGAAGCTTTCTTT. Protein: CASSLHGPNTEAFF.